This TCR beta chain was captured by sequencing in a study of beta chain features in type 1 diabetes. Of the isolated RNA, all was reverse transcribed, and so the sequenced material was expressed TCRB transcripts. Average reads for naive, central memory and regulatory T cell samples were around 4 million. Repertoires were generated with immunoSEQ multiplex PCR, while TCRdb's copy carries only in-frame clones and drops some. The profile shows more than 150,000 clones, about 9.1% of them singletons. CDR1 and CDR2 from the germline V gene are SGHTA and FQGNSA. Trimming cost V 8 bases and J 8 bases, with 18 bases left between them. This CDR3 contains 14 residues. General study findings and limits: Naive, central memory and Treg TCRB repertoires seemed to resemble each other more closely in patients than they did in healthy donors. There was a moderate but significant shortening of TCRB CDR3s in all four CD4+ subsets of Type 1 diabetes patients.

Concerning this clone: The target antigen is unknown.

The chain employs TRBV7-2 and TRBJ1-4, with D unclear. This clonotype was sampled from a woman between 18 and 29 years old in good health. Material for sequencing was central memory CD4+ T cells from blood. The DNA of the CDR3 is TGTGCCAGCGCGGGAGAGCCGTCGGCGGAAAAACTGTTTTTT. It encodes CASAGEPSAEKLFF. Looking up the rest from reference TRBV7-2 and TRBJ1-4 gives the full variable domain: GAGVSQSPSNKVTEKGKDVELRCDPISGHTALYWYRQSLGQGLEFLIYFQGNSAPDKSGLPSDRFSAERTGGSVSTLTIQRTQQEDSAVYLCASAGEPSAEKLFFGSGTQLSVL.